This is a list of T cell receptor beta chains from one sample in a study of liver allograft versus peripheral blood T cells. TCRdb itself ran the reads through MiXCR, one entry per CDR3 protein. The sample has roughly 9,000 distinct CDR3 sequences; around 15% are singletons. Every receptor here comes from a human patient who had a liver transplant. The graft donor may have contributed some T cells. The CDR3 runs from the conserved cysteine through the conserved F or W. A D gene is named only where the DNA matches it firmly. Expanded clones are given a class, and other clones once, few, many or no size at all.

v_gene	abundance	j_gene	d_gene	CDR3nt	CDR3aa
TRBV20-1	NA	TRBJ1-5	NA	TGCAGTGCCGGGACTCCGGGACGAAATCAGCCCCAGCATTTT	CSAGTPGRNQPQHF
TRBV6-1	medium-sized	TRBJ2-7	NA	TGTGCCAGCACCGGGACGGTAGCTAACGAGCAGTACTTC	CASTGTVANEQYF
TRBV29-1	large	TRBJ1-4	TRBD1	TGCAGCGTCGGACAGGGGGCGGCGAGTGAAAAACTGTTTTTT	CSVGQGAASEKLFF
TRBV5-5	NA	TRBJ1-2	NA	TGTGCCAGCAGCTTGGCCCTCAGTTCCCCTTATGGCTACACCTTC	CASSLALSSPYGYTF
TRBV7-2	many	TRBJ2-2	NA	TGTGCCAGCAGCCGTTCTGGGGGCGGGGAGCTGTTTTTT	CASSRSGGGELFF
TRBV5-6	many	TRBJ1-2	NA	TGTGCCAGCAGCGCCAGAAGAGCTAACTATGGCTACACCTTC	CASSARRANYGYTF
TRBV19	medium-sized	TRBJ1-2	NA	TGTGCCAGTAGTATGCCGGCCGGCAGGGAAAACACCTTC	CASSMPAGRENTF
TRBV2	NA	TRBJ2-2	TRBD2	TGTGCCAGCACTCTAGCGGGAGACACCGGGGAGCTGTTTTTT	CASTLAGDTGELFF
TRBV3-1	few	TRBJ2-1	NA	TGTGCCAGCAGCCCCCCAGCTTATGCGGGTACCTACAATGAGCAGTTCTTC	CASSPPAYAGTYNEQFF
TRBV20-1	NA	TRBJ1-5	TRBD1	TGCAGTGCTCCGACAGGGATAAATCAGCCCCAGCATTTT	CSAPTGINQPQHF
TRBV5-1	few	TRBJ1-1	NA	TGCGCCAGCAGCTTGAACAGAATGAACACTGAAGCTTTCTTT	CASSLNRMNTEAFF
TRBV10-1	NA	TRBJ1-4	NA	TGCGCCAGCAGTGAGGGGGGCTCTAATGAAAAACTGTTTTTT	CASSEGGSNEKLFF
TRBV6-1	medium-sized	TRBJ1-2	NA	TGTGCCAGCACTCTACAGGGCCTACCTAACTATGGCTACACCTTC	CASTLQGLPNYGYTF
TRBV10-3	NA	TRBJ2-3	NA	TGTGCCATCAGTGAGTCATGGACCTTCACGCAGTATTTT	CAISESWTFTQYF
TRBV18	NA	TRBJ2-7	NA	TGTGCCAGCTCACCGGGCCACGAGCAGTACTTC	CASSPGHEQYF
TRBV18	medium-sized	TRBJ1-1	NA	TGTGCCAGCTCACCTATCAGGGATAACACTGAAGCTTTCTTT	CASSPIRDNTEAFF
TRBV6-2/TRBV6-3	medium-sized	TRBJ1-2	NA	TGTGCCAGCAGTTGGACAGAGTATGGCTACACCTTC	CASSWTEYGYTF
TRBV30	few	TRBJ1-1	TRBD1	TGTGCCTGGAGTGTACAGGGGGGGGTAGCTTTCTTT	CAWSVQGGVAFF
TRBV3-1	NA	TRBJ1-4	TRBD1	TGTGCCAGCAGCCAAGGAATTCCCGGGACAGGTTATGAAAAACTGTTTTTT	CASSQGIPGTGYEKLFF
TRBV25-1	NA	TRBJ2-7	NA	TGTGCCAGCAGTGAACAGGGAAGACCCTACGAGCAGTACTTC	CASSEQGRPYEQYF
TRBV6-5	NA	TRBJ2-7	NA	TGTGCCAGCAGTTACTCTCTACCGGGGACCTACGAGCAGTACTTC	CASSYSLPGTYEQYF
TRBV3-1	few	TRBJ2-1	TRBD2	TGTGCCAGCAGCTCTCTAGCGGGGGTCACCTACAATGAGCAGTTCTTC	CASSSLAGVTYNEQFF
TRBV10-3	medium-sized	TRBJ2-7	NA	TGTGCCATCAGTGACGTGAGGACGCCCTCCTACGAGCAGTACTTC	CAISDVRTPSYEQYF
TRBV6-5	NA	TRBJ2-3	NA	TGTGCCAGCAGTCGTACTACTAGGGGTACGCAGTATTTT	CASSRTTRGTQYF
TRBV10-3	NA	TRBJ2-3	TRBD1	TGTGCCATCAGCTCGGGACAGAGCACAGATACGCAGTATTTT	CAISSGQSTDTQYF
TRBV6-1	medium-sized	TRBJ1-3	NA	TGTGCCAGCATATCGGGCCTCTCTGGAAACACCATATATTTT	CASISGLSGNTIYF
TRBV7-9	NA	TRBJ1-1	TRBD1	TGTGCCAGCAGCCGCGGACAGGGGGGACTTCTGAACACTGAAGCTTTCTTT	CASSRGQGGLLNTEAFF
TRBV20-1	many	TRBJ1-5	NA	TGCAGTGCTAGAGAACAGGGAGGACAGCCCCAGCATTTT	CSAREQGGQPQHF
TRBV7-9	many	TRBJ2-2	NA	TGTGCCAGCAGCTTAGTCATAGGGAACACCGGGGAGCTGTTTTTT	CASSLVIGNTGELFF
TRBV27	medium-sized	TRBJ1-1	NA	TGTGCCAGCAGGCCCGTAGGAAGGGTGAACACTGAAGCTTTCTTT	CASRPVGRVNTEAFF
TRBV7-2	many	TRBJ1-5	NA	TGTGCCAGCAGCTTAGTCGGCCCCGAAAATCAGCCCCAGCATTTT	CASSLVGPENQPQHF
TRBV30	NA	TRBJ1-1	NA	TGTGCCTGGAGAGGTACTGAAGCTTTCTTT	CAWRGTEAFF
TRBV6-6	NA	TRBJ1-2	TRBD1	TGTGCCAGCACCGCCTGGGGTCAGGGACAGGGGGGCAATGGCTACACCTTC	CASTAWGQGQGGNGYTF
TRBV6-1	medium-sized	TRBJ2-6	TRBD1	TGTGCCAGCAGCCCCATGACAGGGACCGGGGCCAACGTCCTGACTTTC	CASSPMTGTGANVLTF
TRBV5-1	NA	TRBJ1-4	TRBD1	TGCGCCAGCAGCTTCGGGACAGGGGATGAAAAACTGTTTTTT	CASSFGTGDEKLFF
TRBV27	many	TRBJ2-3	NA	TGTGCCAGCAGTGTACGTCTCCCCCCCACAGATACGCAGTATTTT	CASSVRLPPTDTQYF
TRBV12-3/TRBV12-4	medium-sized	TRBJ1-2	NA	TGTGCCAGCAGTTTGGGGTTCTATGGCTACACCTTC	CASSLGFYGYTF
TRBV19	medium-sized	TRBJ1-2	NA	TGTGCCAGTAGTATGCCCCGGGGGAACAACTATGGCTACACCTTC	CASSMPRGNNYGYTF
TRBV20-1	NA	TRBJ1-1	NA	TGCAGTGCTAGGACCCCCAGGGACATGAACACTGAAGCTTTCTTT	CSARTPRDMNTEAFF
TRBV10-3	medium-sized	TRBJ1-3	TRBD1	TGTGCCATCAGGGGACAGTCTGGAAACACCATATATTTT	CAIRGQSGNTIYF
TRBV18	medium-sized	TRBJ1-1	NA	TGTGCCAGCTCACCCAACCGGAACACTGAAGCTTTCTTT	CASSPNRNTEAFF
TRBV6-1	medium-sized	TRBJ1-6	TRBD1	TGTGCCAGCAGTACCGGGACAGCCTCGCGGGGACCCCTCCACTTT	CASSTGTASRGPLHF